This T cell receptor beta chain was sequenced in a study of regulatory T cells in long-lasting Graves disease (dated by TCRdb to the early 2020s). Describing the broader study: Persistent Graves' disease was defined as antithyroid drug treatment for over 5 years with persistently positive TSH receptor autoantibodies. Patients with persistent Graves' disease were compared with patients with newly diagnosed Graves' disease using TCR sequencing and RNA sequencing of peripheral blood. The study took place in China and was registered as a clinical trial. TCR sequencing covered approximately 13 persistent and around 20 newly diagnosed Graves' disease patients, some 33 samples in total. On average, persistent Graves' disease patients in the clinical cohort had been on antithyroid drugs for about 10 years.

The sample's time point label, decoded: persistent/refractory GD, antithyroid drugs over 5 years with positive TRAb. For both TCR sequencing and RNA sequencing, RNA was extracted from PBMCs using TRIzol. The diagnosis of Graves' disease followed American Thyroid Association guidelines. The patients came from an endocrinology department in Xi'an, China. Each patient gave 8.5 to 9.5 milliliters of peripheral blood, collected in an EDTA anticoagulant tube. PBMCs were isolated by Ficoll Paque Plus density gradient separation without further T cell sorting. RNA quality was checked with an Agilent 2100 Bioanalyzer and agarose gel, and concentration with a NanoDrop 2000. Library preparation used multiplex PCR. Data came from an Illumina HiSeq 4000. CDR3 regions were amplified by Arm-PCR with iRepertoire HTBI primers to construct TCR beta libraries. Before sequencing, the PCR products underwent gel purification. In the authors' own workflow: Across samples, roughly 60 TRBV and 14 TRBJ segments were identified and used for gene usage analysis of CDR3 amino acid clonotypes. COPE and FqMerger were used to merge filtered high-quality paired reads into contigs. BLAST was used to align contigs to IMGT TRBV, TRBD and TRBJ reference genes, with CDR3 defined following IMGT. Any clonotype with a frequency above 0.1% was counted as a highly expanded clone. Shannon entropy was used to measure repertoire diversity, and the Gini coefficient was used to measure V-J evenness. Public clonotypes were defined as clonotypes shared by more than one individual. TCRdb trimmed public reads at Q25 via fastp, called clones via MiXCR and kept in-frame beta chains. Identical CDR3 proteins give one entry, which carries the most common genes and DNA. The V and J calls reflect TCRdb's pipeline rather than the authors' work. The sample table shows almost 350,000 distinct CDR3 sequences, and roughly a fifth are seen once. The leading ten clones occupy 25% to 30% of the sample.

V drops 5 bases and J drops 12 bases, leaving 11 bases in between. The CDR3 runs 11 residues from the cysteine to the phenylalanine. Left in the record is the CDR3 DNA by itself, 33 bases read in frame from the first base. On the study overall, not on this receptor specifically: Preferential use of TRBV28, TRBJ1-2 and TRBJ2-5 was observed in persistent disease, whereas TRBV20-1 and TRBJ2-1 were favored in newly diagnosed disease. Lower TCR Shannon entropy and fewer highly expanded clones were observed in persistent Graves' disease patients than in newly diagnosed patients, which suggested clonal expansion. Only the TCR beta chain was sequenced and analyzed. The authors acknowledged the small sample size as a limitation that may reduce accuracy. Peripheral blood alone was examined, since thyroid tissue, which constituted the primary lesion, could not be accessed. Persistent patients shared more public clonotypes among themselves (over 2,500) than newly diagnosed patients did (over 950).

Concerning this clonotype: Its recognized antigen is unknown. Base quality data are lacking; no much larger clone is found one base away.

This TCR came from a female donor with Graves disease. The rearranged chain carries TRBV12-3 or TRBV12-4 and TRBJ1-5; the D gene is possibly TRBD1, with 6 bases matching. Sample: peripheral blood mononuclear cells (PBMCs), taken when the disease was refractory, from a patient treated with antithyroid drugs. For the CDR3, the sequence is CASSPNRVQHF. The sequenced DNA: TGTGCCAGCAGTCCGAACAGGGTCCAGCATTTT.